The rows below give T cell receptor beta chains drawn from one sample of a study of OX40 agonist ivuxolimab in advanced cancers. The repertoire was sequenced with immunoSEQ multiplex PCR; TCRdb's copy has only in-frame clones and lacks some. The data show 28,000 or so clones, roughly 79% seen once. The sequencing used CD4+ or CD8+ T cells sorted from blood, collected in a trial of the OX40 agonist ivuxolimab. The origin of the receptors is an adult with an advanced solid tumor such as melanoma, head and neck, liver or kidney cancer. CDR3s leave out the opening cysteine and the closing phenylalanine or tryptophan. Where a row states a size, it is once, few, many or the class of an expanded clone; other rows omit it.

V gene,clone size,CDR3 protein
TRBV4-1,NA,ASSQDQVETQY
TRBV27,NA,ASSPGTSYGYT
TRBV5-6,once,ASRPDRGNTEAF
TRBV9,NA,ASSGGLADQETQY
TRBV7-8,NA,ASSHMDRASYEQY
TRBV9,few,ASSVGIEVTDTQY
TRBV7-6,NA,ASSWRSPGELF
TRBV2,NA,AGRGGGGTGELF
TRBV30,NA,AWGQSSYEQY
TRBV12-2,NA,ASPPSRRFLAKNIQY
TRBV2,NA,ASREGRGEDTEAF
TRBV6-5,NA,ASSYGTTNTGELF
TRBV4-1,NA,ASSQDTYGYT
TRBV5-4,NA,ASSLGGTGKERAAQH
TRBV4-3,few,ASSQVAFNQPQH
TRBV5-3,once,ASSWSDEQY
TRBV27,NA,ASSLIGQGFTGELF
TRBV27,medium-sized,ASSLFPGGNTGELF
TRBV27,NA,ASSFAGTEAF
TRBV7-6,medium-sized,ASSLASDRHYEQY
TRBV7-3,few,ASSLIPSSYNEQF
TRBV21-1,NA,ASSPMGRGQGATSTNEKLF
TRBV19,NA,ASSMGGTGKGGLNTEAF
TRBV6-5,few,ASREQVSGANVLT
TRBV14,NA,ASSHLRDRGYEQY
TRBV7-3,NA,ASSLTDGNSPLH
TRBV6-6,NA,ASSYSPSVYYEQY